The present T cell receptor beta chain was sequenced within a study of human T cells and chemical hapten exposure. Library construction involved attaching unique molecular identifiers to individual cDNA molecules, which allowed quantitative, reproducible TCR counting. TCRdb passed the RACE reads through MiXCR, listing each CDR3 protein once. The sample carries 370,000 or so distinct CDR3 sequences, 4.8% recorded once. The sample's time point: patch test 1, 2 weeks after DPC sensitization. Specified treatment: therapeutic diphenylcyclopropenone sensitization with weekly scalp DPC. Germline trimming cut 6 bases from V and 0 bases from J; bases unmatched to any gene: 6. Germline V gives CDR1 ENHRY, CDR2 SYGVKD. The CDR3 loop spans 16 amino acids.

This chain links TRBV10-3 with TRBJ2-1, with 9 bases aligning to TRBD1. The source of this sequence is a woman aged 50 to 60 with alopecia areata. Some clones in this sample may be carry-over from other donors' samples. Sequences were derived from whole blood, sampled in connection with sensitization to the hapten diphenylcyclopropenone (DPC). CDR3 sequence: CAIRRTGDSSYNEQFF. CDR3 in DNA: TGTGCCATCAGACGGACAGGGGATAGCTCCTACAATGAGCAGTTCTTC.